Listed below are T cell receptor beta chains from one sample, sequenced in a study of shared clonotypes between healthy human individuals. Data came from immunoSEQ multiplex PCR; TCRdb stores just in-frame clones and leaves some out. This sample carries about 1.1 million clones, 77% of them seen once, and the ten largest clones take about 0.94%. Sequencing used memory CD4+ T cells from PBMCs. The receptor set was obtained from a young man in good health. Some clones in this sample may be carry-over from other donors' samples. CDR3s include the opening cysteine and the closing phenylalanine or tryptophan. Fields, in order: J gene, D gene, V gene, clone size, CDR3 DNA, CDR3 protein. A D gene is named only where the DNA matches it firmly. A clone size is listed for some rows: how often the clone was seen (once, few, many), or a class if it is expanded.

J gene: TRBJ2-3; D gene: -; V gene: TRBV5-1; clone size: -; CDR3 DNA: TGCGCCAGCAGTCGATCCGGCACAGATACGCAGTATTTT; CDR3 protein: CASSRSGTDTQYF
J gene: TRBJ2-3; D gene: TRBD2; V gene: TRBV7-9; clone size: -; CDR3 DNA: TGTGCCAGCAGGAGGACTAGCGTGAACAAGTCCGTGGGCACAGATACGCAGTATTTT; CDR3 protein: CASRRTSVNKSVGTDTQYF
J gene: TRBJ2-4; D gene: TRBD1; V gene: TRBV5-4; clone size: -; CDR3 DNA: TGTGCCAGCAGCCAAGGACTCGCCGACAGGGCTAGTTCCTACTTC; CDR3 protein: CASSQGLADRASSYF
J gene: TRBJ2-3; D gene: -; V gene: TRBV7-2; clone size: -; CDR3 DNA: TGTGCCAGCAGCTTACTCCCGGGTCAGGCAGATACGCAGTATTTT; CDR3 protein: CASSLLPGQADTQYF
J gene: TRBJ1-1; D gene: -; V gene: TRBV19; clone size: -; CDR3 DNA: TGTGCCAGTAGCACAGGGTTACAGGTGAACACTGAAGCTTTCTTT; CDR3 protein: CASSTGLQVNTEAFF
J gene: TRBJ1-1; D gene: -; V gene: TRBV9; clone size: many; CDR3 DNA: TGTGCCAGCAGCGTAGTCGGTAGGGGTGAAGCTTTCTTT; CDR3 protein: CASSVVGRGEAFF
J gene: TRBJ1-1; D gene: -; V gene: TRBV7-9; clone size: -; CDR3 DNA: TGTGCCAGCAGCTTACGGGGCACTGAAGCTTTCTTT; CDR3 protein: CASSLRGTEAFF
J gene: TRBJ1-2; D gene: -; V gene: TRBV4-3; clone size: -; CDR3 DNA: TGCGCCAGCAGCCAAGCATTGGCCCTACTTGCTAACTATGGCTACACCTTC; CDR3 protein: CASSQALALLANYGYTF
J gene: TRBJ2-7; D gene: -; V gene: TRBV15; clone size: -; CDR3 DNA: TGTGCCACCAGCAGAGAGTTCCTCGTAGGCTACGAGCAGTACTTC; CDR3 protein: CATSREFLVGYEQYF
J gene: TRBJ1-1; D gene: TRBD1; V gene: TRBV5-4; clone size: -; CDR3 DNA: TGTGCCAGCAGCTTGGGGGACAGGGCGAACACTGAAGCTTTCTTT; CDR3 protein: CASSLGDRANTEAFF
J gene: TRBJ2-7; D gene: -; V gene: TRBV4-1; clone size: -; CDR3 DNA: TGCGCCAGCAGCCAAGTGGGTGGAAGCTCCTACGAGCAGTACTTC; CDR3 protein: CASSQVGGSSYEQYF
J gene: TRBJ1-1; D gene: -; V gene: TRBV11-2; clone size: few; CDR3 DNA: TGTGCCAGCCGACCGGGGTCGTACACTGAAGCTTTCTTT; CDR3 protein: CASRPGSYTEAFF
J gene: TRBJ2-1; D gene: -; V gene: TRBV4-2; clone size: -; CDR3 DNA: TGTGCCAGCAGCCAACCTCCGGGACGGGGCGACTATGAGCAGTTCTTC; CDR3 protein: CASSQPPGRGDYEQFF
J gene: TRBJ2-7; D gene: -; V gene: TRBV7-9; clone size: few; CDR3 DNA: TGTGCCAGCAGCTTCACAGGTACGGGGGAGCAGTACTTC; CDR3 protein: CASSFTGTGEQYF
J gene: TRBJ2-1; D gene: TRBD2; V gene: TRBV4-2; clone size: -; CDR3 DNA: TGTGCCAGCAGCCAAGTGGGACTAGCGGGGGGGGAGTCCAATGAGCAGTTCTTC; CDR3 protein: CASSQVGLAGGESNEQFF
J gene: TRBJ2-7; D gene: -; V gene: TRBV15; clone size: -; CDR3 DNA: TGTGCCACCAGCAGAGATCTAACCCCGGAGCAGTACTTC; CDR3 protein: CATSRDLTPEQYF
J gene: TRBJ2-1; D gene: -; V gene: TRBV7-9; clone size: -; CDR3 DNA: TGTGCCAGCAGCCCCACCGACAATGAGCAGTTCTTC; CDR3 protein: CASSPTDNEQFF
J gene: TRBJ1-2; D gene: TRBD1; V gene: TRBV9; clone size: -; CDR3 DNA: TGTGCCAGCAGCGCAGGGGGAGTGGGCTACACCTTC; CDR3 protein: CASSAGGVGYTF
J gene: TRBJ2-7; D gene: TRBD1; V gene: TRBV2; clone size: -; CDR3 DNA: TGTGCCAGCAGTGCCGGGACAGGGGTAGTATACGAGCAGTACTTC; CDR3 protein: CASSAGTGVVYEQYF
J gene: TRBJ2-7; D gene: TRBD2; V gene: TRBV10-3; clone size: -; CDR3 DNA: TGTGCCACCCGGGGGGCTAGCGGGAGCGACGAGCAGTACTTC; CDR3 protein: CATRGASGSDEQYF
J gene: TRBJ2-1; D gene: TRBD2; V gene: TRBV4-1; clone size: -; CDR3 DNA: TGCGCCAGCAGCCAAACGACTAGCGGCCCCAATGAGCAGTTCTTC; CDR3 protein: CASSQTTSGPNEQFF
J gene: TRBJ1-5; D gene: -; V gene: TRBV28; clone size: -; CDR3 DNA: TGTGCCAGCAGTTCTAGGGGTCATCAGCCCCAGCATTTT; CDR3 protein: CASSSRGHQPQHF
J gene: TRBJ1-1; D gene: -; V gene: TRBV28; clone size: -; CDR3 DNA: TGTGCCAGCAGTCTTCCCGGGCGTGAAGCTTTCTTT; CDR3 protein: CASSLPGREAFF
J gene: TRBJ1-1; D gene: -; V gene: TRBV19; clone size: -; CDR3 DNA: TGTGCCAGTAGTATTAGCGGCAGATCGACTATGAACACTGAAGCTTTCTTT; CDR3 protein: CASSISGRSTMNTEAFF
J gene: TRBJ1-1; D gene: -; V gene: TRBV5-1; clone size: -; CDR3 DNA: TGCGCCAGCAGCCCAACCCCCGGAAACACTGAAGCTTTCTTT; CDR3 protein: CASSPTPGNTEAFF
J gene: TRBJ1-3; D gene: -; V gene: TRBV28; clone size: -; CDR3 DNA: TGTGCCAGCAGTTTAGGGGCAGGATGGCACACCATATATTTT; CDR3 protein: CASSLGAGWHTIYF
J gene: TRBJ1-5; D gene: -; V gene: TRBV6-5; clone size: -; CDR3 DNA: TGTGCCAGCAGCCAATACAGGGAAGTTCAGCCCCAGCATTTT; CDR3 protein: CASSQYREVQPQHF
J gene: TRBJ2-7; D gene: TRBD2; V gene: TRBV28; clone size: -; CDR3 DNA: TGTGCCAGCAGGGGGACTAGCGAGGTTTACGAGCAGTACTTC; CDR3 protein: CASRGTSEVYEQYF
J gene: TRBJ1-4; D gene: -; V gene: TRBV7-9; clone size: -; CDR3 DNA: TGTGCCAGCAGCTTAGGATCCTCTAATGAAAAACTGTTTTTT; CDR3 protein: CASSLGSSNEKLFF
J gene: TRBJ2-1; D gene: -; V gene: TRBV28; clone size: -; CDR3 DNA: TGTGCCAGCAGTCTGTACGGGGCAGTAATCGATGAGCAGTTCTTC; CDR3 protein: CASSLYGAVIDEQFF
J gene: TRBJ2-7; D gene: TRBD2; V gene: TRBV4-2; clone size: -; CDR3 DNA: TGTGCCAGCAGCCAGGATCTAGCGGGGACGTACGAGCAGTACTTC; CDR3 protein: CASSQDLAGTYEQYF
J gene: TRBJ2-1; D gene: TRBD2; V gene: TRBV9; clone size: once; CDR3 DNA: TGTGCCAGCAGCGCGGGGACTACTTCAGCCAATGAGCAGTTCTTC; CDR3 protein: CASSAGTTSANEQFF
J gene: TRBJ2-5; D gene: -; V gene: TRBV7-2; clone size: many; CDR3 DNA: TGTGCCAGCAGCGAACAAGAGACCCAGTACTTC; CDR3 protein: CASSEQETQYF
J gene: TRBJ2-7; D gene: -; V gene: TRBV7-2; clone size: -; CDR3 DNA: TGTGCCAGCAGCTCCCGACCGGGCCCGAGCTCCTACGAGCAGTACTTC; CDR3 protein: CASSSRPGPSSYEQYF
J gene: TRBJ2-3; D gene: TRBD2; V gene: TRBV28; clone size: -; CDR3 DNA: TGTGCCAGCGCCACCTCCCGACGGGGGGGCACAGATACGCAGTATTTT; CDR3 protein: CASATSRRGGTDTQYF
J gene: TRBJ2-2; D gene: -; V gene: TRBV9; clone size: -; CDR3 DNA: TGTGCCAGCAGCGTAGTGGGGGGCAACAGCGGGGAGCTGTTTTTT; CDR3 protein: CASSVVGGNSGELFF
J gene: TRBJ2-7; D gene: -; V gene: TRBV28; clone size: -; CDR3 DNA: TGTGCCAGCAGTTTATGGTCGGGAGAATCCTACGAGCAGTACTTC; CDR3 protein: CASSLWSGESYEQYF